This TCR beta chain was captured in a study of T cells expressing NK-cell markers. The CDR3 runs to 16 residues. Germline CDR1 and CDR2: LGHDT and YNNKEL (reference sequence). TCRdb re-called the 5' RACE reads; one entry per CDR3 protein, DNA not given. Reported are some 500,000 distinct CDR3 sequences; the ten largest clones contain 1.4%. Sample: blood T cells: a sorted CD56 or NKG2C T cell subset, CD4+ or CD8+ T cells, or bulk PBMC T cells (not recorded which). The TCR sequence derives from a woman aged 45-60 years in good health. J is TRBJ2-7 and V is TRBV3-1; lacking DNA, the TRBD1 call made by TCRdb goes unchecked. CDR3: CASSRTQTGLGYEQYF.